One and the same sample provided the 5 T cell receptor beta chains below, sequenced in a study of regulatory T cells in long-lasting Graves disease. Library construction for TCR beta used iRepertoire HTBI primers and Arm-PCR of CDR3 regions. TCRdb fed the multiplex PCR reads into MiXCR, producing one record per CDR3 protein. The sample yields roughly 450,000 distinct CDR3 sequences, less than 25% seen once. Documented time point: persistent/refractory GD, antithyroid drugs over 5 years with positive TRAb. Preparation of the TCR library used RNA extracted from PBMCs. The specimen comprised peripheral blood mononuclear cells (PBMCs), sampled when the disease was refractory, from a patient treated with antithyroid drugs. These receptors originate from a female donor with Graves disease.

The chain recombines TRBV19 with TRBJ1-1; 7 bases match TRBD1. V trimming: 7 bases; J trimming: 3 bases; junction bases outside the gene matches: 11. The CDR3 is made up of 15 amino acids. From germline, CDR1 is LNHDA and CDR2 SQIVND (reference sequence). As DNA, the CDR3 is TGTGCCAGTACAACTTCTCTGGACAGGTACACTGAAGCTTTCTTT. As protein: CASTTSLDRYTEAFF.

In this sample, this clonotype turned up a few times. The rearrangement joins TRBV28 to TRBJ2-1; 10 positions match TRBD1. J was trimmed by 5 bases and V by 5 bases; bases with no gene match: 9. Per the germline V gene, CDR1 is MDHEN and CDR2 is SYDVKM. The length of the CDR3 is 16 residues. CDR3 bases: TGTGCCAGCAGTCTACCCACGGGACAGGGGAACAATGAGCAGTTCTTC. This codes for CASSLPTGQGNNEQFF.

This clonotype was recorded at least ten times. The chain employs TRBV2 and TRBJ1-5; 10 nucleotides agree with TRBD1. Germline V gene data show CDR1 as SNHLY and CDR2 as FYNNEI. CDR3 length: 16 residues. V was clipped by 3 bases and J by 1 base; unmatched bases: 3. The CDR3 here is CASSDRQGASNQPQHF. The DNA of the CDR3 is TGTGCCAGCAGTGATCGACAGGGGGCGAGCAATCAGCCCCAGCATTTT.

This clonotype was recorded once. The rearrangement joins TRBV4-1 to TRBJ1-4; D may be TRBD1 (5 bases). Trimming cost V 1 base and J 3 bases, with 9 bases left between them. Germline V gene lookup returns CDR1 MGHRA and CDR2 YSYEKL. The CDR3 length is 15 residues. For the CDR3, the DNA is TGCGCCAGCAGCCAAGGTGCAGGGTCTAATGAAAAACTGTTTTTT. This gives the protein CASSQGAGSNEKLFF.

In this sample, this clonotype turned up a few times. This chain uses TRBV12-3 or TRBV12-4 with TRBJ2-2; a possible D gene is TRBD2 (5 bases). The CDR3 runs 14 residues. V shed 8 bases and J shed 0 bases, with 10 bases lying between them. This CDR3 is CASLGVTNTGELFF. The CDR3 bases are TGTGCCAGCCTCGGGGTTACGAACACCGGGGAGCTGTTTTTT.